These 23 T cell receptor beta chains were sequenced from one sample in a study of blood T cell repertoires in COVID-19. Assay used: immunoSEQ multiplex PCR; TCRdb lists only in-frame clones, some missing. The table shows about 98,000 clones, with 70% to 80% occurring only once. The material sequenced was peripheral blood. The receptors were gathered from a man between 65 and 85 years old with acute or convalescent COVID-19.

This clone was detected only once. The chain recombines TRBV20-1 with TRBJ1-4, with D possibly TRBD1 on 5 matching bases. The CDR3 spans 11 residues. Looked up from germline, CDR1 is DFQATT and CDR2 is SNEGSKA (reference sequence). Trimming cost V 6 bases and J 7 bases, with 9 bases left between them. CDR3 bases: TGCAGTGCGGGGGGTTTTGAAAAACTGTTTTTT. Protein product: CSAGGFEKLFF.

This chain links TRBV10-3 with TRBJ1-1; D may be TRBD1 (6 bases). Germline V gene lookup returns CDR1 ENHRY and CDR2 SYGVKD. V lost 7 bases and J 0 bases, leaving 15 bases between the germline ends. The CDR3 runs to 15 residues. The CDR3 protein is CAITVAGAMNTEAFF. Here the CDR3 DNA reads TGTGCCATCACGGTTGCAGGGGCCATGAACACTGAAGCTTTCTTT.

V and J are TRBV6-5 and TRBJ2-1; possible D gene TRBD2, 6 bases. Trimming took off 6 bases at V and 4 bases at J, with 16 bases between the two ends. CDR1 is MNHEY and CDR2 is SVGAGI in the germline V gene. The CDR3 contains 15 residues. The CDR3 region is CASSHPLAKYNEQFF. CDR3 bases: TGTGCCAGCAGCCACCCCCTAGCGAAGTACAATGAGCAGTTCTTC.

J is TRBJ2-2 and V is TRBV3-1 (or the pseudogene TRBV3-2); 12 bases match TRBD2. Trimming took 5 bases from V and 1 from J; bases not matched to a gene: 2. Per the germline V gene, CDR1 is LGHDT and CDR2 is YNNKEL (reference sequence). The CDR3 loop spans 16 amino acids. CDR3 nucleotide sequence: TGTGCCAGCAGCTTACTAGCGGGAGGGAACACCGGGGAGCTGTTTTTT. Amino acid sequence: CASSLLAGGNTGELFF.

This chain connects TRBV9 to TRBJ2-1; 8 bases are shared with TRBD1. The trim removed 3 bases at V and 10 bases at J, leaving 21 bases unmatched. Germline-derived CDR1 and CDR2 are SGDLS and YYNGEE. The CDR3 has 18 amino acids. The CDR3 DNA sequence: TGTGCCAGCAGCGCGCGACCGAGACCGGGACAGGAGCTTTTGGAGCAGTTCTTC. Protein product: CASSARPRPGQELLEQFF.

The chain couples TRBV5-6 to TRBJ1-2, with D possibly matching TRBD1 (6 bases). The V end lost 3 bases, the J end lost 3 bases, and 12 bases lay between the germline ends. Germline assignment: CDR1 SGHDT and CDR2 YYEEEE. The CDR3 has 14 residues. For the CDR3, the DNA is TGTGCCAGCAGCTCACAGGGCGGGTACTATGGCTACACCTTC. Protein: CASSSQGGYYGYTF. Combining the CDR3 with reference TRBV5-6 and TRBJ1-2 gives the whole variable domain DAGVTQSPTHLIKTRGQQVTLRCSPKSGHDTVSWYQQALGQGPQFIFQYYEEEERQRGNFPDRFSGHQFPNYSSELNVNALLLGDSALYLCASSSQGGYYGYTFGSGTRLTVV.

The V and J genes are TRBV5-4 and TRBJ2-5; TRBD2 matches 8 bases. V shed 2 bases, J shed 5 bases, and the junction held 5 bases outside the gene matches. CDR3 length equals 14 residues. CDR1 is SGHNT and CDR2 is YYREEE in the germline V gene (reference sequence). CDR3 protein: CASSFGLAGETQYF. DNA for the CDR3: TGTGCCAGCAGCTTCGGACTAGCAGGGGAGACCCAGTACTTC.

The chain joins TRBV3-1 (or the pseudogene TRBV3-2) to TRBJ2-1; tentatively, D is TRBD2 (6 bases). Trimming pared 1 base from V and 2 bases from J, leaving 12 bases between. Looked up from germline, CDR1 is LGHDT and CDR2 is YNNKEL (reference sequence). This CDR3 comprises 16 residues. For the CDR3, the DNA is TGTGCCAGCAGCCAAGCCTCCGGGAGACCCTACAATGAGCAGTTCTTC. This encodes CASSQASGRPYNEQFF.

The chain is built from TRBV4-3 and TRBJ2-3; possibly TRBD2 for D (7 bases). The CDR3 extends over 16 amino acids. CDR1 and CDR2 (germline): LGHNA, YSLEER. The V end was cut by 0 bases, the J end by 4 bases, with 14 bases between. The CDR3 region is CASSQDGGGAADTQYF. The CDR3 coding sequence is TGCGCCAGCAGCCAAGACGGCGGGGGCGCCGCAGATACGCAGTATTTT.

The gene calls are TRBV4-2 and TRBJ2-7; 9 bases fit TRBD2. This CDR3 is 16 amino acids long. Germline V gives CDR1 LGHNA, CDR2 YNFKEQ. Trimming at V came to 1 base and at J to 0 bases, leaving 4 bases not matched to a gene. CDR3: CASSQALAGLSYEQYF. CDR3 in DNA: TGTGCCAGCAGCCAAGCACTAGCGGGCCTCTCCTACGAGCAGTACTTC.

The rearrangement joins TRBV28 to TRBJ1-1; tentatively, D is TRBD1 (5 bases). The germline V gene has CDR1 MDHEN and CDR2 SYDVKM. The CDR3 has 13 residues. V was cut by 3 bases and J by 6 bases, with 11 bases left in between. The CDR3 region is CASSFQGAPEAFF. In DNA form, the CDR3 reads TGTGCCAGCAGTTTTCAAGGGGCCCCTGAAGCTTTCTTT.

The chain is built from TRBV18 and TRBJ2-7; TRBD1 aligns across 9 bases. The CDR3 consists of 15 residues. V shed 6 bases and J 2 bases; nucleotides not matched to a gene: 8. Germline V gives CDR1 KGHSH, CDR2 LQKENI. The CDR3 DNA reads as TGTGCCAGCTCGCGAGGACAGGGGACAACCTACGAGCAGTACTTC. Encoded protein: CASSRGQGTTYEQYF.

The chain has TRBV6-5 and TRBJ2-1; D is perhaps TRBD2 (5 bases). The germline V gene has CDR1 MNHEY and CDR2 SVGAGI. Trimming shortened V by 5 bases and J by 2 bases, and 10 bases separated the two germline ends. This CDR3 is 14 amino acids long. The CDR3 region has the DNA TGTGCCAGCAGTAGGGCGGGCCCCTACAATGAGCAGTTCTTC. This gives the protein CASSRAGPYNEQFF.

V gene TRBV19 combines with J gene TRBJ2-7; tentatively, D is TRBD1 (6 bases). Germline loops: CDR1 LNHDA, CDR2 SQIVND (reference sequence). The V gene lost 6 bases and the J gene lost 7 bases, with 22 bases spanning the gap. This CDR3 contains 15 residues. The CDR3 nucleotides are TGTGCCAGTAGACCGACAGACCACGTCCAGGGGGAGCAGTACTTC. Protein product: CASRPTDHVQGEQYF.

This sequence joins TRBV24-1 and TRBJ2-1; the D is unclear. This CDR3 is 12 amino acids long. Looked up from germline, CDR1 is KGHDR and CDR2 is SFDVKD. Trimming stripped 5 bases from V and 9 bases from J, with 10 bases between. The CDR3 sequence is CATSAPSGEQFF. CDR3 nucleotide sequence: TGTGCCACCAGTGCCCCGTCGGGTGAGCAGTTCTTC.

The chain recombines TRBV11-3 with TRBJ2-4; D is possibly TRBD1 (6 bases). Trimming removed 4 bases at V and 1 base at J, with 8 bases between. The CDR3 totals 14 residues. Germline CDR1 is SGHNT and CDR2 is YENEEA. The CDR3 region is CASSSQGAKNIQYF. CDR3 sequence (DNA): TGTGCCAGCAGCTCCCAGGGGGCCAAAAACATTCAGTACTTC.

The chain joins TRBV10-1 to TRBJ2-4; 7 nucleotides line up with TRBD1. CDR1 WNHNN and CDR2 SYGVQD come from the germline V gene (reference sequence). V dropped 6 bases and J dropped 3; count of bases not matched to a gene: 11. The CDR3 runs to 16 residues. DNA of the CDR3: TGCGCCAGCAGCGAAGGGACAGATAAGGGCAAAAACATTCAGTACTTC. Its protein product is CASSEGTDKGKNIQYF.

The J gene is TRBJ1-2, the V gene TRBV24-1; D not certain. The CDR3 runs to 11 residues. CDR1 and CDR2 from the germline V gene are KGHDR and SFDVKD. V was shortened by 5 bases and J by 7 bases, with 7 bases between the two germline ends. CDR3: CATSGPRGYTF. The CDR3 bases are TGTGCCACCAGTGGGCCCCGTGGCTACACCTTC.

This clone was seen only once. The chain joins TRBV27 to TRBJ1-1; D gene unclear. The CDR3 extends over 15 amino acids. Germline V lookup: CDR1 MNHEY, CDR2 SMNVEV (reference sequence). Deletions cut 2 bases from V and 2 bases from J, with 12 bases between. The CDR3 bases are TGTGCCAGCAGTTTAAGATCGGAGGGCAACACTGAAGCTTTCTTT. Amino acid sequence: CASSLRSEGNTEAFF.

The J gene is TRBJ1-3, the V gene TRBV3-1 (or the pseudogene TRBV3-2); D gene uncertain. Between the trimmed V and J ends, which lost 5 bases and 8 bases, there was a span of 7 bases. Germline V gene lookup returns CDR1 LGHDT and CDR2 YNNKEL (reference sequence). The CDR3 is 11 amino acids. Written as DNA, the CDR3 is TGTGCCAGCAGCTCCGTAGACACCATATATTTT. It translates to CASSSVDTIYF.

This clone turned up a few times. This sequence joins TRBV10-2 and TRBJ1-5; no clear D gene. There are 16 residues in the CDR3. Germline CDR1 WSHSY, CDR2 SAAADI. Trimming shortened V by 3 bases and J by 2 bases, and 14 bases separated the two germline ends. The CDR3 DNA sequence: TGCGCCAGCAGTGAAGGCTTCGGGGTGGGCAATCAGCCCCAGCATTTT. It codes for CASSEGFGVGNQPQHF.

This chain joins TRBV3-1 (or the pseudogene TRBV3-2) and TRBJ2-3; D gene ambiguous. The length of the CDR3 is 16 residues. Per the germline V gene, CDR1 is LGHDT and CDR2 is YNNKEL (reference sequence). Trimming removed 0 bases at V and 3 bases at J, with 13 bases between. The CDR3 loop is CASSQDPAPGTDTQYF. The CDR3 coding sequence is TGTGCCAGCAGCCAAGACCCAGCCCCGGGTACAGATACGCAGTATTTT.

J is TRBJ2-3 and V is TRBV7-2; 7 bases fit TRBD2. Germline-derived CDR1 and CDR2 are SGHTA and FQGNSA. The CDR3 loop spans 16 amino acids. The V segment lost 4 bases and the J segment 1 base; nucleotides outside the gene matches: 8. In nucleotides, the CDR3 is TGTGCCAGCAGCTCTCCGGCGGGAGTAGGCACAGATACGCAGTATTTT. It yields the protein CASSSPAGVGTDTQYF.